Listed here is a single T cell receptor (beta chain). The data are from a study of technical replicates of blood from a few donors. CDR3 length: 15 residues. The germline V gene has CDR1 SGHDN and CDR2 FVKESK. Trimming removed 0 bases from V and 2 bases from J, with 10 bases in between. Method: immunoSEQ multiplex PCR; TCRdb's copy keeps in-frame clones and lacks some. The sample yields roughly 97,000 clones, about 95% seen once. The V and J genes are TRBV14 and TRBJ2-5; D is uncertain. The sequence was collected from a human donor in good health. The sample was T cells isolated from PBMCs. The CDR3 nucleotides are TGTGCCAGCAGCCAAGAGGCAGTAACACAAGAGACCCAGTACTTC. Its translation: CASSQEAVTQETQYF.